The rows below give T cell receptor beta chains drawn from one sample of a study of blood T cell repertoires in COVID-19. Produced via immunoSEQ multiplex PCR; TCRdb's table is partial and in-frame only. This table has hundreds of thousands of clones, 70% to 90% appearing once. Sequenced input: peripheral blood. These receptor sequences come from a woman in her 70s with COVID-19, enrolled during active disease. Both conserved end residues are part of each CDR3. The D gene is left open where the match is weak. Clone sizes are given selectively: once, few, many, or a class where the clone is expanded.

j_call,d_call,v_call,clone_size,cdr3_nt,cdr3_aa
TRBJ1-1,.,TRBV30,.,TGTGCCTGGACTACTAACGTAGGGGCTGAAGCTTTCTTT,CAWTTNVGAEAFF
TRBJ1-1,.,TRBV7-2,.,TGTGCCAGCAGCTTTGACCTGCTAGGTAACACTGAAGCTTTCTTT,CASSFDLLGNTEAFF
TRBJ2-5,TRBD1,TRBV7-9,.,TGTGCCAGCAGCTTGGACAGGGTCCAAGAGACCCAGTACTTC,CASSLDRVQETQYF
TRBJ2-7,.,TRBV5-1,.,TGCGCCAGCAGCTTGGGACAGTACAACGAGCAGTACTTC,CASSLGQYNEQYF
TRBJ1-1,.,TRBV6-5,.,TGTGCCAGCAGTTATCGGGGGAACACTGAAGCTTTCTTT,CASSYRGNTEAFF
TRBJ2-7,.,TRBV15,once,TGTGCCACCAGCATCTACGGGGAGTCGGCGCAGTACTTC,CATSIYGESAQYF
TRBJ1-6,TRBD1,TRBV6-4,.,TGTGCCAGCAACCCCGGGACAGGTTCTAATTCACCCCTCCACTTT,CASNPGTGSNSPLHF
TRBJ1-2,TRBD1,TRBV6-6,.,TGTGCCAGCAGTTACGCTGTTTCCGGGACAGGCTATGGCTACACCTTC,CASSYAVSGTGYGYTF
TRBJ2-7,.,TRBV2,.,TGTGCCAGCAGAACCTCTCAGGGTCCCGACGAGCAGTACTTC,CASRTSQGPDEQYF
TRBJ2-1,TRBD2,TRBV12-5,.,TGTGCTAGTGCCGTCTCAAGCGGGGGGAAGTTCTTC,CASAVSSGGKFF
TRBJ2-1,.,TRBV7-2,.,TGTGCCAGCAGCTTAGTTCTGGCTAGTCTGTTCTTC,CASSLVLASLFF
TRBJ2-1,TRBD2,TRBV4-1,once,TGCGCCAGCAGCCAAGAGGGGGGGAATGAGCAGTTCTTC,CASSQEGGNEQFF
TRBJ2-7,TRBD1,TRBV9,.,TGTGCCAGCAGCGTAGCACAGGGGAAGGACGAGCAGTACTTC,CASSVAQGKDEQYF
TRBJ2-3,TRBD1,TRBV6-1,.,TGTGCCAGCAGTGACAGGGGGCGGTCAGATACGCAGTATTTT,CASSDRGRSDTQYF
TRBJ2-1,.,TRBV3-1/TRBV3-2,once,TGTGCCAGCAGCCAGTTGCAGGGGTCAAATGAGCAGTTCTTC,CASSQLQGSNEQFF
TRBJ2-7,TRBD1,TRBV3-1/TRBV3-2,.,TGTGCCAGCAGCCACAACCCCGGGACAGGGGGTAACGAGCAGTACTTC,CASSHNPGTGGNEQYF
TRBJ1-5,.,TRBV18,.,TGTGCCAGCTCACTTGGGACTGCTAGCAATCAGCCCCAGCATTTT,CASSLGTASNQPQHF
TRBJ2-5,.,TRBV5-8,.,TGTGCCAGCACCCTGACAGGACAAGAGACCCAGTACTTC,CASTLTGQETQYF
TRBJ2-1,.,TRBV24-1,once,TGTGCCACCAGTGGGGGACAATACAATGAGCAGTTCTTC,CATSGGQYNEQFF
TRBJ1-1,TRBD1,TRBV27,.,TGTGCCAGCAGTGTTTCGACAGGGAGGACTGAAGCTTTCTTT,CASSVSTGRTEAFF
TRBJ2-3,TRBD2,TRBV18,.,TGTGCCAGCTCACGAGGACTAGCGGGGACAGATACGCAGTATTTT,CASSRGLAGTDTQYF
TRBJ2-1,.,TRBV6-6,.,TGTGCCAGCAGTTACTCGTCGGGGTCCTACAATGAGCAGTTCTTC,CASSYSSGSYNEQFF
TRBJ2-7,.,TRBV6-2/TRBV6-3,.,TGTGCCAGCAGTTACTCGCCGGGGTACGTGCAGTACTTC,CASSYSPGYVQYF
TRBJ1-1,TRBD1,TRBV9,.,TGTGCCAGCAGCCCAGGGGGCAGTGCTGAAGCTTTCTTT,CASSPGGSAEAFF
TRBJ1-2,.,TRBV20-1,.,TGCAGTGCTAGCGCGGGGGCCGGCTACACCTTC,CSASAGAGYTF
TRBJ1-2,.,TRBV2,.,TGTGCCAGCACCCCCCCCTGGGGCGAAAATGGCTACACCTTC,CASTPPWGENGYTF
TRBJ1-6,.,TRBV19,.,TGTGCCAGTAAGGGGGTCCGGGTCTCCTATAATTCACCCCTCCACTTT,CASKGVRVSYNSPLHF
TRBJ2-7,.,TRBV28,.,TGTGCCAGCGCCTCAAAGCAGCGGTACTTC,CASASKQRYF
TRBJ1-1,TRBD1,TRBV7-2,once,TGTGCCAGCAGCCCGGACAGGTCCACCCCTGAAGCTTTCTTT,CASSPDRSTPEAFF
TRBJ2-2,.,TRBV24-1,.,TGTGCCACCAGTCAGTCAACCGGGGAGCTGTTTTTT,CATSQSTGELFF
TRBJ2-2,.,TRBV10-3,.,TGTGCCATCAGTGAATTGGACACCCGGAACACCGGGGAGCTGTTTTTT,CAISELDTRNTGELFF
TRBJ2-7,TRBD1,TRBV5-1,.,TGCGCCAGTACCAGGGACAGGGGAGCATACGAGCAGTACTTC,CASTRDRGAYEQYF
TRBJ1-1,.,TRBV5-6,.,TGTGCCAGCAGCCCAGGGTTGAACACTGAAGCTTTCTTT,CASSPGLNTEAFF
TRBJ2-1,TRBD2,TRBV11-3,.,TGTGCCAGCAGCCCCAGACGGGGGGGGGCCCAAGAGCAGTTCTTC,CASSPRRGGAQEQFF
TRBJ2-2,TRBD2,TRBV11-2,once,TGTGCCAGCAGCTCACGGACTAGCGGGAGACACACCGGGGAGCTGTTTTTT,CASSSRTSGRHTGELFF
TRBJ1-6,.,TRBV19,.,TGTGCCAGTCGTAAACGAGGGGGGGTTAATTCACCCCTCCACTTT,CASRKRGGVNSPLHF
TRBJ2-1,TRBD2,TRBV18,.,TGTGCCAGCTCACCACCGTCCCTAGCGGGGGGGCCTGGTGAGCAGTTCTTC,CASSPPSLAGGPGEQFF
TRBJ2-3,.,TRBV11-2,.,TGTGCCAGCAGCTTAGAACTACTAGCACAGTACACAGATACGCAGTATTTT,CASSLELLAQYTDTQYF
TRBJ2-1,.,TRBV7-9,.,TGTGCCAGCAGTCCTATCATGCCCACCTACAATGAGCAGTTCTTC,CASSPIMPTYNEQFF
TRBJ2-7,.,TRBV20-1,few,TGCAGTGCAACAAGCTCCTACGAGCAGTACTTC,CSATSSYEQYF
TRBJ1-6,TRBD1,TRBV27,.,TGTGCCAGCAGTCCCTGGACAGGGGCGGATTCACCCCTCCACTTT,CASSPWTGADSPLHF
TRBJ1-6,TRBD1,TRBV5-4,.,TGTGCCAGCAACCGAGGCGGTGGGACAGGTGATAATTCACCCCTCCACTTT,CASNRGGGTGDNSPLHF
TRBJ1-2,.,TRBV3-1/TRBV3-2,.,TGTGCCAGCTCTTTACAGGGACCCAACTATGGCTACACCTTC,CASSLQGPNYGYTF
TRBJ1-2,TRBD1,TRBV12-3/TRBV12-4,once,TGTGCCAGCAGGATACAGGGGGCGGAGGGCTACACCTTC,CASRIQGAEGYTF
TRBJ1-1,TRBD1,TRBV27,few,TGTGCCAGCAGTTTTCGGACAGGGGCCGGCAACACTGAAGCTTTCTTT,CASSFRTGAGNTEAFF
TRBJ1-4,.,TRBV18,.,TGTGCCAGCTCACCGGGCGGGAGGGAGTCTAATGAAAAACTGTTTTTT,CASSPGGRESNEKLFF
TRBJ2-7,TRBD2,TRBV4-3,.,TGCGCCAGCAGCCAAGTTACTAGCGGGGGGGGCTACGAGCAGTACTTC,CASSQVTSGGGYEQYF
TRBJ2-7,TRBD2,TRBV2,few,TGTGCCAGCAGGCGGTCGGCTAGCGGGGAGGGGGAGCAGTACTTC,CASRRSASGEGEQYF
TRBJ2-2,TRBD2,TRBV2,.,TGTGCCAGCAAACGAGCGGGGTCGAACACCGGGGAGCTGTTTTTT,CASKRAGSNTGELFF
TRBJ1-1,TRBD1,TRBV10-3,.,TGTGCCATCAGCCGGGACAGGGGCACTGAAGCTTTCTTT,CAISRDRGTEAFF
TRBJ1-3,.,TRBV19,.,TGTGCCAGTGCCCGGGAACCTGGAAACACCATATATTTT,CASAREPGNTIYF
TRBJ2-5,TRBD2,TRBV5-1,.,TGCGCCAGCAATCTTGCCCCGGGGGGAGTGGAGACCCAGTACTTC,CASNLAPGGVETQYF
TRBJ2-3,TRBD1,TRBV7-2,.,TGTGCCAGCAGCTTTAACAGGGGGGTAGATACGCAGTATTTT,CASSFNRGVDTQYF
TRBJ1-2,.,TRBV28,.,TGTGCCAGCAGGACCGACGGGAGAGGTGGCTACACCTTC,CASRTDGRGGYTF
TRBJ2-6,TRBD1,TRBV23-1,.,TGCGCCAGCAGTGTACATTCCGGGACAGGGGAAGATGGGGCCAACGTCCTGACTTTC,CASSVHSGTGEDGANVLTF